This is a list of T cell receptor beta chains from one sample in a study of STAT5B mutations in CD4+ large granular lymphocyte leukemia. Measured with immunoSEQ multiplex PCR; TCRdb has only the in-frame clones, and not every one. This table holds about 33,000 clones, roughly nine tenths found once. The specimen sequenced was CD4+ T cells from blood buffy coats. The receptor source for this set is a human donor in good health. The CDR3 runs from the conserved cysteine through the conserved F or W. Each record gives: J gene, D gene, V gene, clone size, CDR3 DNA, CDR3 protein. D genes are given only for firm matches. Clone sizes are given selectively: once, few, many, or a class where the clone is expanded.

>TRBJ2-7|-|TRBV28|once
TGTGCCAGCAGTTCGGGGCAGTCCTACGAGCAGTACTTC
CASSSGQSYEQYF
>TRBJ2-5|-|TRBV4-2|-
TGTGCCAGCAGCCCCGCGTCCGCGGCACCCCAAGAGACCCAGTACTTC
CASSPASAAPQETQYF
>TRBJ2-2|-|TRBV28|-
TGTGCCATTGGTTCATTAGGTAACACCGGGGAGCTGTTTTTT
CAIGSLGNTGELFF
>TRBJ2-5|-|TRBV7-3|-
TGTGCCAGCAGCTTAACAGGCTTGGGAGAGACCCAGTACTTC
CASSLTGLGETQYF
>TRBJ2-5|TRBD2|TRBV7-8|-
TGTGCCAGCAGCTTAGACGGCGGGAGCGTCCCAGAGACCCAGTACTTC
CASSLDGGSVPETQYF
>TRBJ1-5|-|TRBV6-1|-
TGTGCCAGCGGAGAGATCCAGCCCCAGCATTTT
CASGEIQPQHF
>TRBJ2-1|-|TRBV7-9|-
TGTGCCAGCAGCCCAGCAGGGGCTGAGCAGTTCTTC
CASSPAGAEQFF
>TRBJ1-5|-|TRBV29-1|few
TGCAGCGTTGCCAGGGATGGCAATCAGCCCCAGCATTTT
CSVARDGNQPQHF
>TRBJ2-3|-|TRBV2|-
TGTGCCAGCAGCGAAGGAGCAGATACGCAGTATTTT
CASSEGADTQYF
>TRBJ2-7|TRBD2|TRBV27|-
TGTGCCAGCAGTCCCGGGACTAGCGGAGGGGGCGAGCAGTACTTC
CASSPGTSGGGEQYF
>TRBJ1-4|TRBD1|TRBV5-4|-
TGTGCCAGCAGCGTACAGGGGCGGAGTGAAAAACTGTTTTTT
CASSVQGRSEKLFF
>TRBJ2-7|TRBD2|TRBV28|-
TGTGCCAGCACCGGGACTAGCAAAGGCTACGAGCAGTACTTC
CASTGTSKGYEQYF
>TRBJ1-6|-|TRBV7-8|-
TGTGCCAGCAGCCCTAAGAGGCTTCCGTATAATTCACCCCTCCACTTT
CASSPKRLPYNSPLHF
>TRBJ1-5|-|TRBV10-3|-
TGTGCCGCCTCAGCCTCGGTCGGCAATCAGCCCCAGCATTTT
CAASASVGNQPQHF
>TRBJ2-5|TRBD1|TRBV2|-
TGTGCCAGCAGTGCCCAGACAGGGTGGGTGGAGACCCAGTACTTC
CASSAQTGWVETQYF
>TRBJ1-1|-|TRBV29-1|few
TGCAGCGTAGAAAGGAACACTGAAGCTTTCTTT
CSVERNTEAFF
>TRBJ2-5|-|TRBV28|once
TGTGCCAGCACCCCCGACCAAGAGACCCAGTACTTC
CASTPDQETQYF
>TRBJ2-5|-|TRBV29-1|-
TGCAGCGGCTCTCAGAGACAAGAGACCCAGTACTTC
CSGSQRQETQYF
>TRBJ1-4|-|TRBV4-3|-
TGCGCCAGCAGCCCTAGACAGGCCGAAAATGAAAAACTGTTTTTT
CASSPRQAENEKLFF
>TRBJ2-3|-|TRBV7-9|-
TGTGCCAGCCGCGGACTAAGCACAGATACGCAGTATTTT
CASRGLSTDTQYF
>TRBJ2-7|-|TRBV6-1|-
TGTGCCAGCAGTGAACTGTTCTCCTACGAGCAGTACTTC
CASSELFSYEQYF
>TRBJ1-2|-|TRBV2|-
TGTGCCAGCACCAGGGGCGCAGGGAATCCTGGCTACACCTTC
CASTRGAGNPGYTF
>TRBJ2-2|-|TRBV9|-
TGTGCCAGCAGCGTAGCTTGGGACACGCGACAACTAGCGAACACCGGGGAGCTGTTTTTT
CASSVAWDTRQLANTGELFF
>TRBJ2-5|-|TRBV11-3|-
TGTGCCAGCAGCTTCGGATTGGGAGAGACCCAGTACTTC
CASSFGLGETQYF
>TRBJ1-2|-|TRBV5-1|-
TGCGCCAGCAGCCCAAACACCCGGACTGTTAACTATGGCTACACCTTC
CASSPNTRTVNYGYTF
>TRBJ1-2|-|TRBV15|few
TGTGCCACCAGCAGAGGCGGGTATGGCTACACCTTC
CATSRGGYGYTF
>TRBJ1-1|-|TRBV28|-
TGTGCCAGCAGCCCCATTTTACCGCACGCGGCTTTCTTT
CASSPILPHAAFF
>TRBJ1-2|-|TRBV5-1|-
TGCGCCAGCGGAGGGGACGGAACTAACTATGGCTACACCTTC
CASGGDGTNYGYTF
>TRBJ2-3|-|TRBV5-8|-
TGTGCCAGCAGCTTGCGAAGCGCCAACCCCGGGGATACGCAGTATTTT
CASSLRSANPGDTQYF
>TRBJ2-1|-|TRBV5-6|-
TGTGCCAGCAGCACTTACAATGAGCAGTTCTTC
CASSTYNEQFF
>TRBJ2-7|TRBD2|TRBV29-1|-
TGCAGGTGGGGGGGGTCCCACGAGCAGTACTTC
CRWGGSHEQYF
>TRBJ1-2|-|TRBV2|-
TGTGCCAGCAGTCCGGTAGCTAGACGGATCTATGGCTACACCTTC
CASSPVARRIYGYTF
>TRBJ2-1|TRBD1|TRBV19|once
TGTGCCAGTAGTCCAGGGACAGGTAGCTCCTACAATGAGCAGTTCTTC
CASSPGTGSSYNEQFF
>TRBJ2-7|TRBD1|TRBV7-2|-
TGTGCCAGCAGCCCCTACGGACAGGGTACCTACGAGCAGTACTTC
CASSPYGQGTYEQYF
>TRBJ1-4|-|TRBV5-1|-
TGCGCCAGCAGCCTTGTAGGGCTGAATGAAAAACTGTTTTTT
CASSLVGLNEKLFF
>TRBJ1-4|-|TRBV9|-
TGTGCCAGCAGCGTAGATCTCGGCGAAAAACTGTTTTTT
CASSVDLGEKLFF
>TRBJ2-7|-|TRBV9|-
TGTGCCAGCAGCGCAACCGCTGCGAGTAACGAGCAGTACTTC
CASSATAASNEQYF
>TRBJ2-1|TRBD2|TRBV5-6|-
TGTGCCAGCACCCTGAGGGGAGGGGAGGGCTACAATGAGCAGTTCTTC
CASTLRGGEGYNEQFF
>TRBJ2-1|TRBD2|TRBV11-3|-
TGTGCCAGCAGCTTAGGACTAGCGGGTAGCTATGAGCAGTTCTTC
CASSLGLAGSYEQFF
>TRBJ1-4|-|TRBV28|-
TGTGCCAGCTATGGCAGGGGTGATGAAAAACTGTTTTTT
CASYGRGDEKLFF